A selection of T cell receptor beta chains follows, all from one sample in a study of blood T cell repertoires in COVID-19. Only in-frame clones appear in the TCRdb table, and some are missing; sequencing was by immunoSEQ multiplex PCR. The repertoire has just over 150,000 clones, about 93% of them found once; the top ten carry under 5%. The sequenced material came from peripheral blood. Receptors were obtained from a woman in her 50s with acute or convalescent COVID-19. CDR3s include the opening cysteine and the closing phenylalanine or tryptophan. D genes are given only for firm matches. A row's size may be missing; if present it is once, few, many or a size class.

abundance: -
j_gene: TRBJ2-7
d_gene: TRBD1
v_gene: TRBV7-2
len: 16
CDR3aa: CASSLVLAGGAYEQYF
CDR3nt: TGTGCCAGCAGCTTAGTCTTAGCAGGGGGCGCGTACGAGCAGTACTTC

abundance: -
j_gene: TRBJ2-3
d_gene: TRBD2
v_gene: TRBV4-1
len: 19
CDR3aa: CASSPLPGLAPKYTDTQYF
CDR3nt: TGCGCCAGCAGCCCCCTACCGGGACTAGCCCCTAAATACACAGATACGCAGTATTTT

abundance: -
j_gene: TRBJ1-6
d_gene: -
v_gene: TRBV5-4
len: 14
CDR3aa: CASSHDNLGSPLHF
CDR3nt: TGTGCCAGCAGCCACGACAATCTGGGTTCACCCCTCCACTTT

abundance: -
j_gene: TRBJ2-1
d_gene: -
v_gene: TRBV3-1/TRBV3-2
len: 13
CDR3aa: CASSQGRSNEQFF
CDR3nt: TGTGCCAGCAGCCAAGGTCGGTCCAATGAGCAGTTCTTC

abundance: -
j_gene: TRBJ2-5
d_gene: -
v_gene: TRBV6-5
len: 15
CDR3aa: CASSPLGWGGETQYF
CDR3nt: TGTGCCAGCAGCCCACTTGGGTGGGGAGGAGAGACCCAGTACTTC

abundance: -
j_gene: TRBJ1-1
d_gene: TRBD1
v_gene: TRBV6-6
len: 13
CDR3aa: CASTQTGPTEAFF
CDR3nt: TGTGCCAGCACCCAGACAGGGCCCACTGAAGCTTTCTTT

abundance: once
j_gene: TRBJ2-3
d_gene: TRBD2
v_gene: TRBV13
len: 15
CDR3aa: CASSHSLAGTDTQYF
CDR3nt: TGTGCCAGCAGTCATTCGCTAGCGGGCACAGATACGCAGTATTTT

abundance: -
j_gene: TRBJ2-2
d_gene: -
v_gene: TRBV7-9
len: 12
CDR3aa: CASSFPRGELFF
CDR3nt: TGTGCCAGCAGCTTCCCTCGGGGGGAGCTGTTTTTT

abundance: -
j_gene: TRBJ1-2
d_gene: -
v_gene: TRBV12-3/TRBV12-4
len: 13
CDR3aa: CASSSGQYYGYTF
CDR3nt: TGTGCCAGCAGTTCCGGACAGTACTATGGCTACACCTTC

abundance: -
j_gene: TRBJ2-2
d_gene: TRBD1
v_gene: TRBV4-3
len: 17
CDR3aa: CASSHRRQGSNTGELFF
CDR3nt: TGCGCCAGCAGCCACCGTAGACAGGGTAGTAACACCGGGGAGCTGTTTTTT

abundance: -
j_gene: TRBJ1-1
d_gene: TRBD1
v_gene: TRBV3-1/TRBV3-2
len: 15
CDR3aa: CASSQVRGLYTEAFF
CDR3nt: TGTGCCAGCAGCCAAGTCAGGGGGCTATATACTGAAGCTTTCTTT

abundance: -
j_gene: TRBJ2-7
d_gene: -
v_gene: TRBV27
len: 14
CDR3aa: CASSLNGGSYEQYF
CDR3nt: TGTGCCAGCAGCTTAAACGGAGGTTCCTACGAGCAGTACTTC

abundance: -
j_gene: TRBJ2-7
d_gene: TRBD2
v_gene: TRBV14
len: 13
CDR3aa: CASRTSGHYEQYF
CDR3nt: TGTGCCAGCAGGACTAGCGGACACTACGAGCAGTACTTC

abundance: -
j_gene: TRBJ2-5
d_gene: TRBD1
v_gene: TRBV10-3
len: 15
CDR3aa: CAISQAAGGRETQYF
CDR3nt: TGTGCCATCAGCCAAGCGGCAGGGGGAAGAGAGACCCAGTACTTC

abundance: -
j_gene: TRBJ2-2
d_gene: TRBD2
v_gene: TRBV28
len: 16
CDR3aa: CASSLAGGFTTGELFF
CDR3nt: TGTGCCAGCAGTTTAGCGGGAGGGTTTACCACCGGGGAGCTGTTTTTT

abundance: -
j_gene: TRBJ1-1
d_gene: -
v_gene: TRBV7-8
len: 16
CDR3aa: CASSLAGTQGHTEAFF
CDR3nt: TGTGCCAGCAGCTTAGCGGGAACCCAGGGGCACACTGAAGCTTTCTTT

abundance: -
j_gene: TRBJ1-5
d_gene: -
v_gene: TRBV6-1
len: 14
CDR3aa: CASSELFTIDPQHF
CDR3nt: TGTGCCAGCAGTGAACTCTTTACAATCGATCCCCAGCATTTT

abundance: -
j_gene: TRBJ1-2
d_gene: -
v_gene: TRBV9
len: 14
CDR3aa: CASSVGGGDYGYTF
CDR3nt: TGTGCCAGCAGCGTAGGTGGCGGGGACTATGGCTACACCTTC

abundance: -
j_gene: TRBJ2-7
d_gene: TRBD1
v_gene: TRBV5-4
len: 14
CDR3aa: CASSWGQGSYEQYF
CDR3nt: TGTGCCAGCAGCTGGGGACAGGGCTCCTACGAGCAGTACTTC

abundance: -
j_gene: TRBJ1-1
d_gene: TRBD1
v_gene: TRBV7-8
len: 13
CDR3aa: CAGARQGNTEAFF
CDR3nt: TGTGCCGGTGCACGACAGGGGAACACTGAAGCTTTCTTT

abundance: -
j_gene: TRBJ1-2
d_gene: -
v_gene: TRBV12-3/TRBV12-4
len: 12
CDR3aa: CASSASRVRYTF
CDR3nt: TGTGCCAGCAGCGCCTCCCGGGTTCGCTACACCTTC

abundance: -
j_gene: TRBJ1-2
d_gene: -
v_gene: TRBV19
len: 12
CDR3aa: CASYRLPGGYTF
CDR3nt: TGTGCCAGTTACCGGTTACCGGGGGGCTACACCTTC

abundance: -
j_gene: TRBJ2-5
d_gene: TRBD2
v_gene: TRBV28
len: 17
CDR3aa: CASSFGLAGGQEETQYF
CDR3nt: TGTGCCAGCAGTTTCGGACTAGCGGGAGGTCAGGAGGAGACCCAGTACTTC